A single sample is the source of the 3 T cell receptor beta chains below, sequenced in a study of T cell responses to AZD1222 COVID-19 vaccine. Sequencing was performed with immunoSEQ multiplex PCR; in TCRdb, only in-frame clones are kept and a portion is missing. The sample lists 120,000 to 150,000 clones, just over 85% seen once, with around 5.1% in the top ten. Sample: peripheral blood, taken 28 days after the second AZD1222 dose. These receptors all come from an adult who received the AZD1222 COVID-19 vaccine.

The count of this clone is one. The CDR3 sequence is CASSLVGQNGGYTF. CDR3 DNA: TGCGCCAGCAGCTTGGTGGGCCAAAATGGGGGCTACACCTTC. This sequence joins TRBV5-1 and TRBJ1-2, with unresolved D. Between the trimmed V and J ends, which lost 0 bases and 8 bases, there was a span of 14 bases. The CDR3 totals 14 residues. Germline V gives CDR1 SGHRS, CDR2 YFSETQ.

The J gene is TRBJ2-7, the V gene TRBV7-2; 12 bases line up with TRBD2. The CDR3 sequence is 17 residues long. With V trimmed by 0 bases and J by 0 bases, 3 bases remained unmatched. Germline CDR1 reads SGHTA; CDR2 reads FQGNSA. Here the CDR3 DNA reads TGTGCCAGCAGCTTAGCAGGGACTAGCGGGTACTCCTACGAGCAGTACTTC. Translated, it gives CASSLAGTSGYSYEQYF.

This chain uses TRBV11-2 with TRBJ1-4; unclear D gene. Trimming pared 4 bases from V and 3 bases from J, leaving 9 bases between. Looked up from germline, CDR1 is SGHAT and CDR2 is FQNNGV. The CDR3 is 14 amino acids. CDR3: CASSSEGSNEKLFF. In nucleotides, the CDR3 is TGTGCCAGCAGCTCAGAGGGCTCTAATGAAAAACTGTTTTTT.